This T cell receptor beta chain was retrieved from a study of post-analysis software for immune sequencing data. Study-level information: Recorded disease courses covered relapsing-remitting, secondary progressive and progressive-relapsing multiple sclerosis. Some patients had no subtype annotation. Notes on the study in general: In multiple sclerosis, normalized Chao1 diversity was significantly below that of controls.

Note on this clonotype: The antigen is not known.

The TCR beta cDNA libraries contained unique molecular identifiers. TCRdb re-analysed the PCR reads in MiXCR, keeping a single row per CDR3 protein. This table has more than 350,000 distinct CDR3 sequences, over 30% appearing once. This clonotype originated in a girl aged 2 to 10 with multiple sclerosis. The sequenced sample consisted of blood.

This CDR3 reads CASSFTGMIGPGANVLTF. In DNA, the CDR3 is TGTGCCAGCAGTTTTACAGGAATGATTGGTCCTGGGGCCAACGTCCTGACTTTC. This chain links TRBV27 with TRBJ2-6, with D possibly matching TRBD1 (5 bases). V was shortened by 3 bases and J by 2 bases, with 17 bases between the two germline ends. The CDR3 sequence is 18 residues long. Per the germline V gene, CDR1 is MNHEY and CDR2 is SMNVEV (reference sequence).